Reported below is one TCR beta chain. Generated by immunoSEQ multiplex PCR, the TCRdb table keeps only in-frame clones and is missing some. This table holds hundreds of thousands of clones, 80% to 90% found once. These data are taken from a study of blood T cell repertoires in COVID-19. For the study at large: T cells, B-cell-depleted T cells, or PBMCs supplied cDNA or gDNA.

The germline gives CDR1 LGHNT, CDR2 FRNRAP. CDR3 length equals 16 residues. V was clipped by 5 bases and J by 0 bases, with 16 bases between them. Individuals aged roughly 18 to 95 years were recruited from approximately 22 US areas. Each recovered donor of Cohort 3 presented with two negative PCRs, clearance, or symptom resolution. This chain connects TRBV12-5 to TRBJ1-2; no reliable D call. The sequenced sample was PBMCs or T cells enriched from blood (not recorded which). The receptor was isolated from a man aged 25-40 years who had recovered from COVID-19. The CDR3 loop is CASGPQWAGSNYGYTF. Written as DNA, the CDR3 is TGTGCTAGTGGTCCCCAGTGGGCAGGCTCTAACTATGGCTACACCTTC.